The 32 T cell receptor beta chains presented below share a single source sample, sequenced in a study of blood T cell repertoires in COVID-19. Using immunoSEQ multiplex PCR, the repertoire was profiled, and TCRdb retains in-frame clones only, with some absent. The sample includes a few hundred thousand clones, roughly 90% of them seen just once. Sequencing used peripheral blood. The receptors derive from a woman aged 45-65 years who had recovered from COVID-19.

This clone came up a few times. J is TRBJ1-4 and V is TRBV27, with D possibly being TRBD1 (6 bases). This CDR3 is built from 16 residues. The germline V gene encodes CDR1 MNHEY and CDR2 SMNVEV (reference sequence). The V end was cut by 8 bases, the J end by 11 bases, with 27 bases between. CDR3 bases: TGTGCCAGCGCCTCAATACAGGGTAGTCCCGCCGCGAAACTGTTTTTT. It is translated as CASASIQGSPAAKLFF.

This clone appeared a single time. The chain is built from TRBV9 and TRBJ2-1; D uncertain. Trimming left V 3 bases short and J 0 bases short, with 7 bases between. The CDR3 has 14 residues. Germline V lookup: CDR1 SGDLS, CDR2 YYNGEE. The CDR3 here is CASSGGYSYNEQFF. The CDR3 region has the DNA TGTGCCAGCAGCGGCGGTTACTCCTACAATGAGCAGTTCTTC.

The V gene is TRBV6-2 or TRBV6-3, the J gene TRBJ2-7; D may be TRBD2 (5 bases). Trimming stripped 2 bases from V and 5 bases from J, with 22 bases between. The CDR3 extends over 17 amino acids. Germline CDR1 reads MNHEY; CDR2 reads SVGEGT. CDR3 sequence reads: CASSYGIATPLEHEQYF. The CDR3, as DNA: TGTGCCAGCAGTTACGGAATAGCGACTCCATTGGAACACGAGCAGTACTTC.

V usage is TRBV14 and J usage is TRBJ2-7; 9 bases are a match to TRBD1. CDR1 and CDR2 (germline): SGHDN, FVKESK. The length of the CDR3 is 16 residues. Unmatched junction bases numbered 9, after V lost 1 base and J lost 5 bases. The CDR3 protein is CASSQAWGQGGHEQYF. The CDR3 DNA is TGTGCCAGCAGCCAAGCCTGGGGACAGGGAGGCCACGAGCAGTACTTC.

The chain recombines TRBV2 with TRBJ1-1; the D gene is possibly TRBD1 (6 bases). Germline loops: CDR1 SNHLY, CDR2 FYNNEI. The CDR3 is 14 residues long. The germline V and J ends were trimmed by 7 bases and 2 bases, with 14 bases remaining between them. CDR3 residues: CASKEVGGNTEAFF. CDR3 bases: TGTGCCAGCAAAGAGGTTGGGGGCAACACTGAAGCTTTCTTT.

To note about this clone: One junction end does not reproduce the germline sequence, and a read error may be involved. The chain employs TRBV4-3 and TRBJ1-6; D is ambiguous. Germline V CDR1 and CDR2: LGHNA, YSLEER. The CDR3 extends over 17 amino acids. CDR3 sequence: CASSKRVEGRGDSPLHF. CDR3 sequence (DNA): TGCGCCAGCAGCAAGAGGGTAGAGGGAAGAGGAGATTCGCCCCTCCACTTT.

CDR3 protein: CASSPRGQRGGTDTQYF. In nucleotides, the CDR3 is TGTGCCAGCAGCCCCCGGGGGCAGCGGGGTGGCACAGATACGCAGTATTTT. The J gene is TRBJ2-3, the V gene TRBV5-6, with a possible D match to TRBD2 (7 bases). CDR3 length: 17 amino acids. Germline V gene sequence: CDR1 SGHDT, CDR2 YYEEEE. Trimming removed 4 bases at V and 1 base at J, with 19 bases between.

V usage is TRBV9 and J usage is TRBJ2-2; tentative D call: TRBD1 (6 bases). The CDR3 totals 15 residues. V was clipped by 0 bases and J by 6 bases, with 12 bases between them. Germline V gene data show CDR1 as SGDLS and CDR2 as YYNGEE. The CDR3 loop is CASSVEGGVAGELFF. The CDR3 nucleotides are TGTGCCAGCAGCGTAGAAGGGGGAGTGGCCGGGGAGCTGTTTTTT.

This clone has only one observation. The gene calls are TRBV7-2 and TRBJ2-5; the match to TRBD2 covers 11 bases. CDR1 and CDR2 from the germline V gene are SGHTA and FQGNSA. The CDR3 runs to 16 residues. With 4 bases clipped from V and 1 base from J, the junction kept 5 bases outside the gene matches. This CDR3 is CASSSGLAGPQETQYF. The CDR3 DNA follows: TGTGCCAGCAGCTCAGGACTAGCGGGCCCCCAAGAGACCCAGTACTTC.

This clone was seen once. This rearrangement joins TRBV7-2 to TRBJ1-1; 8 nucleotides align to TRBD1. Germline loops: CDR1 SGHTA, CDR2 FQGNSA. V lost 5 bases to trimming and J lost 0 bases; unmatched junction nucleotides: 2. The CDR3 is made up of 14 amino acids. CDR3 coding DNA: TGTGCCAGCAGCGCGGGACAGGTGAACACTGAAGCTTTCTTT. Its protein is CASSAGQVNTEAFF.

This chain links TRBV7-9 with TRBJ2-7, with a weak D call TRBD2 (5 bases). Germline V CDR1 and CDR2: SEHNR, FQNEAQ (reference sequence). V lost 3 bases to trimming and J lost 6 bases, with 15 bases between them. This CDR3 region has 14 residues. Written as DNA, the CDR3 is TGTGCCAGCAGCTTTGAGGGAGAGGCAGGCGAGCAGTACTTC. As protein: CASSFEGEAGEQYF.

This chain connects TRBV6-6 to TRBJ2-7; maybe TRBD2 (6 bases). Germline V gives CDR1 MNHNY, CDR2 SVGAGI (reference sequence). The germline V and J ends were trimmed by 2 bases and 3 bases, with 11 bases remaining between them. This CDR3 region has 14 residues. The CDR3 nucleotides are TGTGCCAGCAGTTACGCGGGGCAGCGCTACGAGCAGTACTTC. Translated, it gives CASSYAGQRYEQYF.

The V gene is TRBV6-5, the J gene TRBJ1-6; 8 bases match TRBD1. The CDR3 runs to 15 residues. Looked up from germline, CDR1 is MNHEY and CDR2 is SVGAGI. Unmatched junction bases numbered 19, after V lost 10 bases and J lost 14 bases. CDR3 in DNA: TGTGCCATCCCAGGAAGGTCCAGGGGGCTCGGATCCCTCCACTTT. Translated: CAIPGRSRGLGSLHF.

DNA of the CDR3: TGTGCCTGGAGATTCTCTCAGGGAAACTATGGCTACACCTTC. This gives the protein CAWRFSQGNYGYTF. V is TRBV30 and J is TRBJ1-2; the D gene is possibly TRBD1 (5 bases). The CDR3 totals 14 residues. The V gene's germline CDR1 is GTSNPN and CDR2 SVGIG (reference sequence). V lost 3 bases to trimming and J lost 2 bases, with 13 bases between them.

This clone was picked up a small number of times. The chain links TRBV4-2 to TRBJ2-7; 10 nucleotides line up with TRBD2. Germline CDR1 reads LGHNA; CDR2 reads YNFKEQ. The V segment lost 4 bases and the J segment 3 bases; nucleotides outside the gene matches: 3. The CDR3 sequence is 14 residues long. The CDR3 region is CASSPGLANYEQYF. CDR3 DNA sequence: TGTGCCAGCAGCCCGGGACTAGCGAACTACGAGCAGTACTTC.

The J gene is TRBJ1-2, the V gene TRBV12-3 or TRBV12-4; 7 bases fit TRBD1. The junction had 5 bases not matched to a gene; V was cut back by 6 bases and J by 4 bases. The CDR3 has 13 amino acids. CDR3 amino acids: CASRAGQLYGYTF. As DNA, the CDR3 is TGTGCCAGCAGGGCGGGACAGCTCTATGGCTACACCTTC.

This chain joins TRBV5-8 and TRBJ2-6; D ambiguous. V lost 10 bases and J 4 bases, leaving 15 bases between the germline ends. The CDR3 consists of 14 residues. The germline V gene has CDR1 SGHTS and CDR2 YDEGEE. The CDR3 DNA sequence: TGTGCCGCCAGACAACCGTCAGGGGCCAACGTCCTGACTTTC. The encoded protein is CAARQPSGANVLTF.

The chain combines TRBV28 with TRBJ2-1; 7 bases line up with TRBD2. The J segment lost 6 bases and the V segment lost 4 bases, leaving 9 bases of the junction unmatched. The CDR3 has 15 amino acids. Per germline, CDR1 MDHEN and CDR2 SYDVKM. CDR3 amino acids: CASSSRLAQINEQFF. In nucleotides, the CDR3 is TGTGCCAGCAGTTCTAGACTAGCCCAAATCAATGAGCAGTTCTTC.

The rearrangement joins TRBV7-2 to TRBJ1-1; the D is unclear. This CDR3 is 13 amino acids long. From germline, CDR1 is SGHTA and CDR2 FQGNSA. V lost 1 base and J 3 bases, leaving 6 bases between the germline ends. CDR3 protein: CASSLGEYTEAFF. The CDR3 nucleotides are TGTGCCAGCAGCTTAGGGGAGTACACTGAAGCTTTCTTT.

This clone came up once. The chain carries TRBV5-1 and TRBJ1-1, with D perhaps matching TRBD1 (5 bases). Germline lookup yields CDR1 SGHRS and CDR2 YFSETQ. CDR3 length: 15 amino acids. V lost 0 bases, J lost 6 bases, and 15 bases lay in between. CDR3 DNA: TGCGCCAGCAGCTTGGCCGCCAGGGAAGGCGCTGAAGCTTTCTTT. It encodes CASSLAAREGAEAFF.

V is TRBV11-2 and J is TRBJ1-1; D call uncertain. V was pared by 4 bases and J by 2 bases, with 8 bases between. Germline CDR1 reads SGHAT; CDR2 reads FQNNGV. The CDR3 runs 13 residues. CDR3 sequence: CASSYGRNTEAFF. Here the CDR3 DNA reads TGTGCCAGCAGCTACGGGAGAAACACTGAAGCTTTCTTT.

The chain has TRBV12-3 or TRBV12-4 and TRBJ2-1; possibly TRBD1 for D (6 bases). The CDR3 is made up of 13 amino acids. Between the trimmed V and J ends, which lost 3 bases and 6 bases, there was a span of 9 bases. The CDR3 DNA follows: TGTGCCAGCAGTTTTTCAGGGGTCAATGAGCAGTTCTTC. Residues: CASSFSGVNEQFF.

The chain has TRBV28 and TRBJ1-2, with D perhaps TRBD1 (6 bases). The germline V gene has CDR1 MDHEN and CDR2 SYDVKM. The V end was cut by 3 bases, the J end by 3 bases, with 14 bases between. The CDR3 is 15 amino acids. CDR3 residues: CASSFYSQGYYGYTF. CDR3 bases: TGTGCCAGCAGTTTCTATTCACAGGGCTACTATGGCTACACCTTC.

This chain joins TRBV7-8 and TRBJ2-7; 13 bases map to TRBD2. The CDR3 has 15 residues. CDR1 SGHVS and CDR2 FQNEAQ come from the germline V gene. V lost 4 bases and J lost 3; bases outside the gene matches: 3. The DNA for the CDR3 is TGTGCCAGCAGCTCCGGACTAGCGGGAGACTACGAGCAGTACTTC. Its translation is CASSSGLAGDYEQYF.

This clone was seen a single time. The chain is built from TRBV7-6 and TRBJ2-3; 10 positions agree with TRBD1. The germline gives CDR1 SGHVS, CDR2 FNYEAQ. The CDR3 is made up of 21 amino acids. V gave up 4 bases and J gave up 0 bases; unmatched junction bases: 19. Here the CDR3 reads CASSWKLDRGEFTASTDTQYF. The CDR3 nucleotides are TGTGCCAGCAGCTGGAAGTTGGACAGGGGGGAATTCACTGCTAGCACAGATACGCAGTATTTT.

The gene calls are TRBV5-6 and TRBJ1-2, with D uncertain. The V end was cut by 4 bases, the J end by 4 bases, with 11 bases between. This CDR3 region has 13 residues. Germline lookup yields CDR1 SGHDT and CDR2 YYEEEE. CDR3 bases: TGTGCCAGCAGCCAAGCAGCGCCCTATGGCTACACCTTC. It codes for CASSQAAPYGYTF.

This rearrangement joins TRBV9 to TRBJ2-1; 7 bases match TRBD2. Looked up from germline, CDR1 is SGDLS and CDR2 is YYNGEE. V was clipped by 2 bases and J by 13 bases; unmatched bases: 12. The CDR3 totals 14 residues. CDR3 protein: CASSVSGTLATQFF. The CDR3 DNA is TGTGCCAGCAGCGTCAGCGGGACCCTGGCTACCCAGTTCTTC.

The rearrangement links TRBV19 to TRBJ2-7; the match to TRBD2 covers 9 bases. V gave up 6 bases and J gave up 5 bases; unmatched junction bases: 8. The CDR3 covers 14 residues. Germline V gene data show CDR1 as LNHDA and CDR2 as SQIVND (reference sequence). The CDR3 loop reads CASRLAGVPDEQYF. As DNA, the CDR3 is TGTGCCAGTAGATTAGCGGGAGTTCCCGACGAGCAGTACTTC.

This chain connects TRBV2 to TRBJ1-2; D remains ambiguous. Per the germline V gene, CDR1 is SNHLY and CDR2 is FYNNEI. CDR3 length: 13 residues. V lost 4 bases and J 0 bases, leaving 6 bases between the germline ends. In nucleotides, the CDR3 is TGTGCCAGCAGTGCTTCAGCTAACTATGGCTACACCTTC. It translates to CASSASANYGYTF.

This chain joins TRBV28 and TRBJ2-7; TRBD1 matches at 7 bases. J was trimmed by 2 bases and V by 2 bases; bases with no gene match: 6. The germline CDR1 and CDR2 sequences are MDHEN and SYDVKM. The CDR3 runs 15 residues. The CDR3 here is CASSLDRATTYEQYF. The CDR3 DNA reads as TGTGCCAGCAGTTTAGACAGGGCGACTACCTACGAGCAGTACTTC.

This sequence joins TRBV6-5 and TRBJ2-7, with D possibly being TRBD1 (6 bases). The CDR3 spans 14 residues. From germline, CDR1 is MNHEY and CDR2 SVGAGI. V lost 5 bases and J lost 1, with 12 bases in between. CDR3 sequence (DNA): TGTGCCAGCAGTCGAAGTACAGGGTCCTACGAGCAGTACTTC. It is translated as CASSRSTGSYEQYF.

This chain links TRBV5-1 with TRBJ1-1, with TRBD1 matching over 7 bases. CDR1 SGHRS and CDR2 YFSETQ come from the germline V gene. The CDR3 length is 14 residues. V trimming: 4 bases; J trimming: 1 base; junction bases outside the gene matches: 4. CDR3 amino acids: CASSRNRGNTEAFF. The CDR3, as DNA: TGCGCCAGCAGCCGTAACAGGGGGAACACTGAAGCTTTCTTT.